This passage covers 9 T cell receptor beta chains from one sample sequenced in a study of PD-1 blockade in classical Hodgkin lymphoma (dated by TCRdb to the early 2020s). This specimen's time point label, interpreted: cycle 1 day 1 (C1D1), immediately before nivolumab initiation. Every trial patient had relapsed following autologous stem cell transplantation, and prior brentuximab vedotin exposure was what differed among cohorts A, B and C. Libraries came from the immunoSEQ multiplex PCR assay. TCRdb carries this immuneACCESS record with in-frame sequences only. Its versions omit some clonotypes, under half of them owing to an unresolved V gene in the studies checked, with the rest unexplained. The sample profile shows over 10,000 clones; around 75% of them were found once. Around 25% of the sample is held by the ten biggest clonotypes. The sample here was peripheral blood mononuclear cells (PBMCs), taken at baseline. The receptors come from a human donor with classical Hodgkin lymphoma.

The rearrangement uses TRBV6-1 and TRBJ1-1, with 9 bases fitting TRBD1. The CDR3 sequence is 15 residues long. Per germline, CDR1 MNHNS and CDR2 SASEGT. With V trimmed by 2 bases and J by 7 bases, 8 bases remained unmatched. CDR3 residues: CASSEIQDRGGEAFF. CDR3 in DNA: TGTGCCAGCAGTGAAATTCAGGACAGGGGAGGTGAAGCTTTCTTT.

This sequence joins TRBV18 and TRBJ1-5; no definite D call. Germline V gene lookup returns CDR1 KGHSH and CDR2 LQKENI. The CDR3 is 15 residues long. Trimming pared 1 base from V and 0 bases from J, leaving 7 bases between. CDR3 bases: TGTGCCAGCTCACCACGGGAATATAGCAATCAGCCCCAGCATTTT. Its translation: CASSPREYSNQPQHF.

V and J are TRBV5-4 and TRBJ2-1, with TRBD2 as a possible D gene (6 bases). Germline CDR1 reads SGHNT; CDR2 reads YYREEE (reference sequence). The ends were cut back, 0 bases at V and 9 bases at J, with 16 bases in the middle. There are 15 residues in the CDR3. CDR3 DNA: TGTGCCAGCAGCTTGGCTGTGGAGGGCCTTAGTGAGCAGTTCTTC. It codes for CASSLAVEGLSEQFF.

The chain recombines TRBV5-4 with TRBJ2-3; no definite D call. Germline V gene data show CDR1 as SGHNT and CDR2 as YYREEE (reference sequence). V lost 0 bases to trimming and J lost 0 bases, with 5 bases between them. This CDR3 comprises 14 residues. In DNA form, the CDR3 reads TGTGCCAGCAGCTTGGAGCACAGCACAGATACGCAGTATTTT. Translated: CASSLEHSTDTQYF.

J is TRBJ2-3 and V is TRBV19, with a possible D match to TRBD1 (5 bases). The CDR3 spans 13 residues. Germline CDR1 LNHDA, CDR2 SQIVND (reference sequence). The V end was cut by 4 bases, the J end by 2 bases, with 7 bases between. The CDR3 nucleotides are TGTGCCAGTAGTAGACAGATCACAGATACGCAGTATTTT. It is translated as CASSRQITDTQYF.

The chain links TRBV6-5 to TRBJ1-1; maybe TRBD1 (6 bases). This CDR3 region has 14 residues. Germline-derived CDR1 and CDR2 are MNHEY and SVGAGI. The V gene lost 8 bases and the J gene lost 1 base, with 14 bases spanning the gap. CDR3 protein: CASLARGRNTEAFF. The CDR3 DNA is TGTGCCAGCCTTGCCAGGGGCAGGAACACTGAAGCTTTCTTT.

The V call is TRBV28, the J call TRBJ1-5; maybe TRBD1 (5 bases). The CDR3 covers 18 residues. CDR1 is MDHEN and CDR2 is SYDVKM in the germline V gene. V was pared by 5 bases and J by 0 bases, with 20 bases between. CDR3 DNA sequence: TGTGCCAGCAGTCTAGCGGGACTTTGGGGGAATAGCAATCAGCCCCAGCATTTT. It translates to CASSLAGLWGNSNQPQHF.

The CDR3 DNA sequence: TGCGCCAGCAGCGCGGGACTAGCGGGCTGGGAGCAGTTCTTC. Translated: CASSAGLAGWEQFF. V gene TRBV5-1 combines with J gene TRBJ2-1; 12 bases are a match to TRBD2. The J segment lost 10 bases and the V segment lost 4 bases, leaving 6 bases of the junction unmatched. The CDR3 extends over 14 amino acids. Germline V gene sequence: CDR1 SGHRS, CDR2 YFSETQ.

The gene calls are TRBV2 and TRBJ1-2; a weak D match, TRBD1 (5 bases). The CDR3 has 14 amino acids. V was clipped by 7 bases and J by 1 base, with 13 bases between them. Germline V lookup: CDR1 SNHLY, CDR2 FYNNEI. The CDR3 sequence is CASKKGEGNYGYTF. The CDR3 nucleotides read TGTGCCAGCAAGAAAGGGGAAGGTAACTATGGCTACACCTTC.